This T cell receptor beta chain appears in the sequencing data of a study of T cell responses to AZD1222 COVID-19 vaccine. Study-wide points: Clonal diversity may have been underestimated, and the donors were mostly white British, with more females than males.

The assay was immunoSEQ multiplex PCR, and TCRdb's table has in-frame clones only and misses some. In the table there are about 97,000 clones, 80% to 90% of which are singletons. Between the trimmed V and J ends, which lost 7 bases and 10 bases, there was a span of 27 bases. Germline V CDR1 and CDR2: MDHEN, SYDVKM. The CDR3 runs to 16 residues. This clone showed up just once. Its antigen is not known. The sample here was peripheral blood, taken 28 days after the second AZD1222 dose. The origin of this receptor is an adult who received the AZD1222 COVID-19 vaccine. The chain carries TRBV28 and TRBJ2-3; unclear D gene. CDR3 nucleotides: TGTGCCAGCACCCTTCGTCGAGCTTTCCCCCCACCGTCGCAGTATTTT. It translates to CASTLRRAFPPPSQYF.